Below, 12 T cell receptor beta chains from the same sample are listed, as sequenced in a study of blood T cell repertoires in COVID-19. Clones were read by immunoSEQ multiplex PCR, and TCRdb kept only the in-frame ones, dropping some. The sample lists roughly 34,000 clones, roughly nine tenths seen once, with under 30% in the top ten. The sample consisted of peripheral blood. All receptors come from a woman older than 75 with active or convalescent COVID-19.

This sequence joins TRBV4-2 and TRBJ2-3; 12 nucleotides match TRBD2. CDR3 length: 18 residues. The junction had 11 bases not matched to a gene; V was cut back by 3 bases and J by 4 bases. In germline, CDR1 is LGHNA, CDR2 YNFKEQ. The CDR3 loop reads CASSQPSGGALRSDTQYF. The CDR3 nucleotides are TGTGCCAGCAGCCAGCCTAGCGGGGGGGCGTTACGGTCAGATACGCAGTATTTT.

The chain couples TRBV3-1 (or the pseudogene TRBV3-2) to TRBJ2-7; TRBD1 is a possible D gene (5 bases). This CDR3 has 14 amino acids. Germline assignment: CDR1 LGHDT and CDR2 YNNKEL (reference sequence). V shed 7 bases and J shed 2 bases, with 15 bases lying between them. The CDR3 bases are TGTGCCAGCACCTCTTGGGGCCCCCCCTACGAGCAGTACTTC. Translation gives CASTSWGPPYEQYF.

This sequence joins TRBV6-6 and TRBJ1-2, with D possibly TRBD1 on 6 matching bases. Germline loops: CDR1 MNHNY, CDR2 SVGAGI (reference sequence). The CDR3 loop spans 15 amino acids. V was cut by 5 bases and J by 4 bases, with 17 bases left in between. The CDR3 nucleotides read TGTGCCAGCAGTCCGCAGGGGCCACCGGTCTATGGCTACACCTTC. Translated, it gives CASSPQGPPVYGYTF.

CDR3 nucleotide sequence: TGCAGTGCTAGACAGTACAATGAGCAGTTCTTC. It is translated as CSARQYNEQFF. This chain joins TRBV20-1 and TRBJ2-1, with D unresolved. The CDR3 extends over 11 amino acids. With 2 bases removed from V and 4 bases from J, the gap between germline ends came to 3 bases. Germline V lookup: CDR1 DFQATT, CDR2 SNEGSKA (reference sequence).

The chain recombines TRBV19 with TRBJ2-5; the D gene is possibly TRBD2 (5 bases). Trimming removed 4 bases at V and 5 bases at J, with 14 bases between. CDR1 LNHDA and CDR2 SQIVND come from the germline V gene (reference sequence). The CDR3 consists of 14 residues. The CDR3 protein is CASSRGDTAETQYF. In DNA form, the CDR3 reads TGTGCCAGTAGTAGGGGAGACACCGCCGAGACCCAGTACTTC.

The CDR3 sequence is CASSLEAGAGAEAFF. The CDR3 DNA reads TGCGCCAGCAGCTTGGAGGCGGGGGCGGGCGCTGAAGCTTTCTTT. J is TRBJ1-1 and V is TRBV5-1; the D gene is possibly TRBD1 (6 bases). The CDR3 is 15 amino acids. The V gene lost 0 bases and the J gene lost 6 bases, with 15 bases spanning the gap. Germline V gives CDR1 SGHRS, CDR2 YFSETQ.

The rearrangement uses TRBV19 and TRBJ2-3; D remains ambiguous. CDR1 is LNHDA and CDR2 is SQIVND in the germline V gene (reference sequence). The CDR3 loop spans 13 amino acids. Trimming took 10 bases from V and 1 from J, leaving 12 bases between them. CDR3 nucleotide sequence: TGTGCCACTTGCGAGGCGGGCACAGATACGCAGTATTTT. Translation gives CATCEAGTDTQYF.

This clone came up once. The J gene is TRBJ2-1, the V gene TRBV19; D gene uncertain. Germline loops: CDR1 LNHDA, CDR2 SQIVND (reference sequence). V was pared by 7 bases and J by 0 bases, with 10 bases between. This CDR3 contains 14 residues. CDR3 sequence: CASTKSSSYNEQFF. CDR3 DNA: TGTGCCAGTACTAAGTCTAGCTCCTACAATGAGCAGTTCTTC.

The CDR3: CASSPTGASGNEQFF. In nucleotides, the CDR3 is TGTGCCAGCAGCCCTACAGGGGCCTCCGGGAATGAGCAGTTCTTC. The chain couples TRBV9 to TRBJ2-1; 7 bases agree with TRBD1. CDR3 length: 15 residues. Trimming cost V 4 bases and J 7 bases; bases outside gene matches: 11. The germline V gene encodes CDR1 SGDLS and CDR2 YYNGEE. The full variable domain, completed using reference TRBV9 and TRBJ2-1, is DSGVTQTPKHLITATGQRVTLRCSPRSGDLSVYWYQQSLDQGLQFLIQYYNGEERAKGNILERFSAQQFPDLHSELNLSSLELGDSALYFCASSPTGASGNEQFFGPGTRLTVL.

The V call is TRBV5-4, the J call TRBJ1-6, with TRBD1 identical over 11 bases. The germline V gene has CDR1 SGHNT and CDR2 YYREEE (reference sequence). Unmatched junction bases numbered 5, after V lost 2 bases and J lost 7 bases. The CDR3 sequence is 16 residues long. CDR3 sequence: CASSLGQGAGNSPLHF. CDR3 DNA: TGTGCCAGCAGCTTAGGACAGGGGGCGGGAAATTCACCCCTCCACTTT.

CDR3 bases: TGTGCCAGCAGCCCCCAGCGCCTGACTAGCGGGGGGGACAATGAGCAGTTCTTC. Translation gives CASSPQRLTSGGDNEQFF. The chain uses TRBV7-3 and TRBJ2-1; the match to TRBD2 covers 14 bases. Germline trimming cut 5 bases from V and 5 bases from J; bases unmatched to any gene: 11. The CDR3 has 18 residues. The germline V gene encodes CDR1 SGHTA and CDR2 FQGTGA.

This sequence joins TRBV7-6 and TRBJ2-3, with 12 bases fitting TRBD2. The CDR3 runs 15 residues. V gave up 1 base and J gave up 8 bases; unmatched junction bases: 4. Germline lookup yields CDR1 SGHVS and CDR2 FNYEAQ. As DNA, the CDR3 is TGTGCCAGCAGCTTAGAGAGACTAGCGGGAGTTACGCAGTATTTT. Its translation is CASSLERLAGVTQYF.